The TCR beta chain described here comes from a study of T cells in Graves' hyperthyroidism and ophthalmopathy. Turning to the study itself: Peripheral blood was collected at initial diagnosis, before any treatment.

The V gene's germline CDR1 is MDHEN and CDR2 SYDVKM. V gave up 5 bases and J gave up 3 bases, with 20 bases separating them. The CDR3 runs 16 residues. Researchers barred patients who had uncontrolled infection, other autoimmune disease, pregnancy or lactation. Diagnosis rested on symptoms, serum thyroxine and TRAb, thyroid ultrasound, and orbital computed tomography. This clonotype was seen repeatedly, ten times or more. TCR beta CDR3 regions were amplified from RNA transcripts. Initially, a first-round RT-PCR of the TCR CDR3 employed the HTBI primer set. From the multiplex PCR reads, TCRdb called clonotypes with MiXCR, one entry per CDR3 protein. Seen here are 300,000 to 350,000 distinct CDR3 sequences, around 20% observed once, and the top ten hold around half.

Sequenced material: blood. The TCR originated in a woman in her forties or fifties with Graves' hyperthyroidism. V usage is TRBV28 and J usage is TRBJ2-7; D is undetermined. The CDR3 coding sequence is TGTGCCAGCAGTCTCCCCCGTTGGAAGCTGAACTACGAGCAGTACTTC. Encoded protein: CASSLPRWKLNYEQYF.